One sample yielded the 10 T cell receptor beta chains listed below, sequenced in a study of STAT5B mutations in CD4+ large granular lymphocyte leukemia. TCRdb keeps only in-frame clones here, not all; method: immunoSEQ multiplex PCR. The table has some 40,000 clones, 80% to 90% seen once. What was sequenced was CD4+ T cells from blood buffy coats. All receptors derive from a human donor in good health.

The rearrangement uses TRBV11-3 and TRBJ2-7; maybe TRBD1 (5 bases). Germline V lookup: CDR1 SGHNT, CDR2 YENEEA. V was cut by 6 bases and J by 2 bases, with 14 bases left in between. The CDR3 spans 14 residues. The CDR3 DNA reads TGTGCCAGCAGGGAACAAACAGGAGCCTACGAGCAGTACTTC. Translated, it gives CASREQTGAYEQYF. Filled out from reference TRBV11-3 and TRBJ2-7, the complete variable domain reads EAGVVQSPRYKIIEKKQPVAFWCNPISGHNTLYWYLQNLGQGPELLIRYENEEAVDDSQLPKDRFSAERLKGVDSTLKIQPAELGDSAVYLCASREQTGAYEQYFGPGTRLTVT.

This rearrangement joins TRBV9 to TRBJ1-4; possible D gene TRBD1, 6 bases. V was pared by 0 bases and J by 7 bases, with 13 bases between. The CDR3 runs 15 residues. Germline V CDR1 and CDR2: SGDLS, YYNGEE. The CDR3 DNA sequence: TGTGCCAGCAGCGTAGGGGGGGGCTTTTTTGAAAAACTGTTTTTT. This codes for CASSVGGGFFEKLFF.

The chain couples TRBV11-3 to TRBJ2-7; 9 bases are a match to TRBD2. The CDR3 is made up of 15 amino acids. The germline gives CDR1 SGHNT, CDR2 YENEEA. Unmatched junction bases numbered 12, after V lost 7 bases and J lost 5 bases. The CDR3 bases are TGTGCCAGCAACACCCTGCGGGGGGGGGTAAACGAGCAGTACTTC. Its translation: CASNTLRGGVNEQYF.

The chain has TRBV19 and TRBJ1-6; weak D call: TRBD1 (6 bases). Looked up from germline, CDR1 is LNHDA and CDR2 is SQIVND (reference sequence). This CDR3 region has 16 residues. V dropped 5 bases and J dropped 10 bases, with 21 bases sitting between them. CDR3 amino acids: CASSPILQGGSSPLHF. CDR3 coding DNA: TGTGCCAGTAGTCCAATCCTACAGGGAGGAAGCTCACCCCTCCACTTT.

CDR3 in amino acids: CASSDGGTTYEQYF. The DNA of the CDR3 is TGTGCCAGCTCCGATGGGGGAACAACCTACGAGCAGTACTTC. The chain combines TRBV18 with TRBJ2-7, with D perhaps assigned TRBD1 or TRBD2 (5 bases each). V was pared by 6 bases and J by 2 bases, with 14 bases between. The CDR3 extends over 14 amino acids. Germline V CDR1 and CDR2: KGHSH, LQKENI.

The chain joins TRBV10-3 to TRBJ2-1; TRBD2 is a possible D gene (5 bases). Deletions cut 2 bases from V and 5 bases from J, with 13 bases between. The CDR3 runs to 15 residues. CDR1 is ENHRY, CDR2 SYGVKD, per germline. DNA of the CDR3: TGTGCCATCAGTGAGAAAGGTTCTAGCAACAATGAGCAGTTCTTC. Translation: CAISEKGSSNNEQFF.

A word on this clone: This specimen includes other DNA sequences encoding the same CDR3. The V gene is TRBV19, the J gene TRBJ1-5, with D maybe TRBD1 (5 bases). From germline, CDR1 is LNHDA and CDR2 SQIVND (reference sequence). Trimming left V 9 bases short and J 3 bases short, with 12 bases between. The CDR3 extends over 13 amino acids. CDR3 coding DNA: TGTGCCAGCGCCGGGGGGAACAATCAGCCCCAGCATTTT. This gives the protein CASAGGNNQPQHF.

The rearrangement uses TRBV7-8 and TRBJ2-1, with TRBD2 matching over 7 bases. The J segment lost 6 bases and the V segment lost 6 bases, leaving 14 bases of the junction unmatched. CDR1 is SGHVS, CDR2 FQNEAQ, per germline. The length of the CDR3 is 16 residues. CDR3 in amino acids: CASRLPTSYGTNEQFF. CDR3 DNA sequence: TGTGCCAGCAGACTACCGACTAGCTACGGGACCAATGAGCAGTTCTTC.

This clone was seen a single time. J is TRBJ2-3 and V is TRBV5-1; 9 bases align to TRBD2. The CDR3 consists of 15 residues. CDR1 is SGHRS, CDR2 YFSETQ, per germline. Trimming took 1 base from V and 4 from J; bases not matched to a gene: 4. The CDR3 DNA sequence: TGCGCCAGCAGCTTGAGCGGGAGGTTAGCAGATACGCAGTATTTT. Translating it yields CASSLSGRLADTQYF.

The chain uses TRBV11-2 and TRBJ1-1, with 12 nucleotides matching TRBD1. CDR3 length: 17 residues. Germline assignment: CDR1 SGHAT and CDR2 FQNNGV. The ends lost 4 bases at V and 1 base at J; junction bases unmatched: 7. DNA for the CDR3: TGTGCCAGCAGCTCTGGGACAGGGGGCGGAGGGAACACTGAAGCTTTCTTT. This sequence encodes CASSSGTGGGGNTEAFF. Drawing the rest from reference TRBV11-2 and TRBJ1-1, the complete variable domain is EAGVAQSPRYKIIEKRQSVAFWCNPISGHATLYWYQQILGQGPKLLIQFQNNGVVDDSQLPKDRFSAERLKGVDSTLKIQPAKLEDSAVYLCASSSGTGGGGNTEAFFGQGTRLTVV.